This TCR beta chain was sequenced during a study of T-cell reconstitution after alpha-beta-depleted transplantation in children. This CDR3 is 15 amino acids long. Trimming removed 2 bases from V and 0 bases from J, with 7 bases in between. Germline V CDR1 and CDR2: MNHEY, SVGAGI. For TCRbeta, the library was prepared with unique molecular identifiers. MiXCR, run by TCRdb on the PCR reads, gives a single entry per CDR3 protein. The sample lists around 500,000 distinct CDR3 sequences, around an eighth occurring once. The chain recombines TRBV6-5 with TRBJ2-2; D unclear. The sequencing here drew on PBMCs from the stem cell graft donor, taken from the stem cell graft. The clonotype was recovered from a human donor who donated a stem cell graft to a child with combined immunodeficiency. The CDR3 bases are TGTGCCAGCAGTTACCTAGGACCGAACACCGGGGAGCTGTTTTTT. As protein: CASSYLGPNTGELFF.